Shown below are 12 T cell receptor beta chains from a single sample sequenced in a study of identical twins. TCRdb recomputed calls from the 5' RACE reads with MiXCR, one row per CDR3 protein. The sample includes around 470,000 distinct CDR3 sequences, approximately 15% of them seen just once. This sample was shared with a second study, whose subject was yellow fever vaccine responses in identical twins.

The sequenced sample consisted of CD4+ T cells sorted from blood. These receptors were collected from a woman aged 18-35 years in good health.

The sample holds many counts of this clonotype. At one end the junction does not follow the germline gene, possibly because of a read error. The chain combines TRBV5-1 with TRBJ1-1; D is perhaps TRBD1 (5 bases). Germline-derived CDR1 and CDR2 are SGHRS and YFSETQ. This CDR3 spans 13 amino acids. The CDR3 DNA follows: TGTGCCAGCAGCTTAGGGACGAACACTGAAGCTTTCTTT. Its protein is CASSLGTNTEAFF.

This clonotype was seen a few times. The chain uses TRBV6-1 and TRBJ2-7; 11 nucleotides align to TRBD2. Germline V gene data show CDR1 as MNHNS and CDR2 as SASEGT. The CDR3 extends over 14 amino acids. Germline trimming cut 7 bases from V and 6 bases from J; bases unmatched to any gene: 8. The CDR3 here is CASTLAGGWGEQYF. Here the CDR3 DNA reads TGTGCCAGCACCCTAGCGGGAGGATGGGGCGAGCAGTACTTC.

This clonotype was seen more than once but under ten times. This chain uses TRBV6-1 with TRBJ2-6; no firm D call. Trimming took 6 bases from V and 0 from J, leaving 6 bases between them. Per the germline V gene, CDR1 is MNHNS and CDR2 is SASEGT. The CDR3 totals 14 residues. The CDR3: CASSRYSGANVLTF. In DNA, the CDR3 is TGTGCCAGCAGCCGATACTCTGGGGCCAACGTCCTGACTTTC.

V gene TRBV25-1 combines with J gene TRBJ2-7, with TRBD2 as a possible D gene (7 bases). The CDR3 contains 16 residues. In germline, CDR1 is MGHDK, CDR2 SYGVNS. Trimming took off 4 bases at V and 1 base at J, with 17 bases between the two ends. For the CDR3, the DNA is TGTGCCAGCAGTGCGAGGGGGGGGCAGGGTTCCTACGAGCAGTACTTC. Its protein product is CASSARGGQGSYEQYF.

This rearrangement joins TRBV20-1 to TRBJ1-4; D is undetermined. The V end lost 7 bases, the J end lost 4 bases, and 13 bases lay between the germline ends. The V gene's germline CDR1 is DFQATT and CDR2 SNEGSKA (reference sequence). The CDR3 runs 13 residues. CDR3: CSVPSGSNEKLFF. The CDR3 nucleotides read TGCAGTGTCCCTTCGGGAAGTAATGAAAAACTGTTTTTT.

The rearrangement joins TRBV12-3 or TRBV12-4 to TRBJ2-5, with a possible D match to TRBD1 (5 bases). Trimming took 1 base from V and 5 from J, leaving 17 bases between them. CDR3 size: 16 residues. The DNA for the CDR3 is TGTGCCAGCAGTTTAGGGGCAGGGATCCTAGGGGAGACCCAGTACTTC. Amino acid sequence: CASSLGAGILGETQYF.

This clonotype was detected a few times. The DNA for the CDR3 is TGTGCCAGCAGCCAAGTTAGATCGGACAAGAACAATGAGCAGTTCTTC. Its protein product is CASSQVRSDKNNEQFF. V usage is TRBV3-1 and J usage is TRBJ2-1, with D maybe TRBD1 (5 bases). V dropped 1 base and J dropped 5 bases, with 15 bases sitting between them. Per the germline V gene, CDR1 is LGHDT and CDR2 is YNNKEL (reference sequence). This CDR3 is built from 16 residues.

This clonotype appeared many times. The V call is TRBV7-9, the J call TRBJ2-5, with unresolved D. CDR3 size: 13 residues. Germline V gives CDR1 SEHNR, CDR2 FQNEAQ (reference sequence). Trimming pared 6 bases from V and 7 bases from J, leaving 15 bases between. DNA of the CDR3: TGTGCCAGCAGTCCAGCCGGTGAGGCGACCCAGTACTTC. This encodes CASSPAGEATQYF.

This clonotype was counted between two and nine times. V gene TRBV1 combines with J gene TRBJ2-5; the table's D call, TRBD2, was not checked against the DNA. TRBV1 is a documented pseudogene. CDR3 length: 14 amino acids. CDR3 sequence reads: CTSSPAVGGETQYF. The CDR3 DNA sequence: TGCACCAGCAGCCCAGCCGTTGGAGGGGAGACCCAGTACTTC.

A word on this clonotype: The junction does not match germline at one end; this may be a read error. CDR3: CASSPGGPKTGELFF. The CDR3 coding sequence is TGTGCCAGCAGTCCGGGGGGGCCGAAGACCGGGGAGCTGTTTTTT. V usage is TRBV28 and J usage is TRBJ2-2; TRBD2 matches at 8 bases. Germline V lookup: CDR1 MDHEN, CDR2 SYDVKM. The CDR3 consists of 15 residues.

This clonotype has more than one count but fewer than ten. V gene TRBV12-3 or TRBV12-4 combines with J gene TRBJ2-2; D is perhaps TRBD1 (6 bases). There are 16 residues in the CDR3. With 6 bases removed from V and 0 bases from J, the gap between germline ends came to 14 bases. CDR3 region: CASRVGDIANTGELFF. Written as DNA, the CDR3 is TGTGCCAGCAGAGTGGGGGACATCGCGAACACCGGGGAGCTGTTTTTT.

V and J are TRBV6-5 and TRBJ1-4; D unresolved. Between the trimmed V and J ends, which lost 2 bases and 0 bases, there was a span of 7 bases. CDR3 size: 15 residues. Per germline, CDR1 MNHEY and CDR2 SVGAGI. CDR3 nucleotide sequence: TGTGCCAGCAGTTACGGCCCGGCAACTAATGAAAAACTGTTTTTT. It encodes CASSYGPATNEKLFF.